A selection of T cell receptor beta chains follows, all from one sample in a study of blood T cell repertoires in COVID-19. Here immunoSEQ multiplex PCR was the method, and the copy in TCRdb shows in-frame clones only, minus some. This sample has 90,000 to 95,000 clones, with around nine tenths found just once. Sequenced input: peripheral blood. These receptors all stem from a woman of 80 years or more with active COVID-19. The CDR3 runs from the conserved cysteine through the conserved F or W. D genes are given only for firm matches. Size values are once, few and many counts, or a class for expanded clones, and some rows have none.

D: TRBD2
V: TRBV27
J: TRBJ2-1
size: few
DNA: TGTGCCAGCAGTTTTCGGACTAGCGGGAGAGGGAATGAGCAGTTCTTC
CDR3: CASSFRTSGRGNEQFF

D: TRBD1
V: TRBV7-2
J: TRBJ2-4
size: .
DNA: TGTGCCAGCAGGGCGGCATGGGACAGCTCCGTAGCCAAAAACATTCAGTACTTC
CDR3: CASRAAWDSSVAKNIQYF

D: TRBD2
V: TRBV9
J: TRBJ2-1
size: .
DNA: TGTGCCAGCAGCGTAGGCATGCCGGGACTAGCGGGAGGGTCGGCCTACAATGAGCAGTTCTTC
CDR3: CASSVGMPGLAGGSAYNEQFF

D: .
V: TRBV6-1
J: TRBJ1-2
size: .
DNA: TGTGCCAGCAGTGAAGCGGGCCGACTAAACTATGGCTACACCTTC
CDR3: CASSEAGRLNYGYTF

D: TRBD2
V: TRBV4-2
J: TRBJ2-1
size: .
DNA: TGTGCCAGCAGCCATGGCGGGGGACTACGGACCCAGGGGCAGTTCTTC
CDR3: CASSHGGGLRTQGQFF

D: TRBD2
V: TRBV19
J: TRBJ2-5
size: .
DNA: TGTGCCCAATACCAGAAACCGGGACTAGCGGGAGAAGGAGAGACCCAGTACTTC
CDR3: CAQYQKPGLAGEGETQYF

D: TRBD2
V: TRBV27
J: TRBJ2-3
size: .
DNA: TGTGCCAGCAGTTTCGGACTAGCGGGAGATACGCAGTATTTT
CDR3: CASSFGLAGDTQYF

D: TRBD2
V: TRBV2
J: TRBJ2-7
size: .
DNA: TGTGCCACCTCGACTAGCGGGAGAAACAACGAGCAGTACTTC
CDR3: CATSTSGRNNEQYF

D: .
V: TRBV19
J: TRBJ1-1
size: once
DNA: TGTGCCAGTAGTAGGCAGGAGGTCACTGAAGCTTTCTTT
CDR3: CASSRQEVTEAFF

D: TRBD2
V: TRBV27
J: TRBJ2-7
size: .
DNA: TGTGCCAGCAGTTTGGGGGGGGATTCCTACGAGCAGTACTTC
CDR3: CASSLGGDSYEQYF

D: TRBD1
V: TRBV7-9
J: TRBJ1-4
size: .
DNA: TGTGCCAGCAGTTCCCCAGGGGGCCGGCGGGAAAAACTGTTTTTT
CDR3: CASSSPGGRREKLFF

D: .
V: TRBV7-9
J: TRBJ1-5
size: once
DNA: TGTGCCAGCAGCTTGTCGGAGAATCAGCCCCAGCATTTT
CDR3: CASSLSENQPQHF

D: TRBD1
V: TRBV6-5
J: TRBJ2-7
size: .
DNA: TGTGCCAGCAGTCGGGACAGTACCTACGAGCAGTACTTC
CDR3: CASSRDSTYEQYF

D: TRBD1
V: TRBV5-6
J: TRBJ1-2
size: .
DNA: TGTGCCAGCAGCTTGGTGTCCGACAGGGACGCCTATGGCTACACCTTC
CDR3: CASSLVSDRDAYGYTF

D: .
V: TRBV6-2/TRBV6-3
J: TRBJ2-1
size: .
DNA: TGTGCCAGCAGCCACGGTGGAGGGTCAAGCCTAATCCGGTTCTTC
CDR3: CASSHGGGSSLIRFF

D: TRBD2
V: TRBV14
J: TRBJ2-1
size: .
DNA: TGTGCCAGCAGCAGAAGCGGGAGCTCCTACAATGAGCAGTTCTTC
CDR3: CASSRSGSSYNEQFF

D: TRBD1
V: TRBV19
J: TRBJ2-1
size: .
DNA: TGTGCCAGTAGTCCACTAAGGGGGACAGGGCAGTACTCGAGCTCCTACAATGAGCAGTTCTTC
CDR3: CASSPLRGTGQYSSSYNEQFF

D: TRBD2
V: TRBV7-9
J: TRBJ2-7
size: .
DNA: TGTGCCAGCAGCGAGTCCGGGACTAGCGGGATCAACGCCTACGAGCAGTACTTC
CDR3: CASSESGTSGINAYEQYF

D: .
V: TRBV9
J: TRBJ2-5
size: once
DNA: TGTGCCAGCAGCGTAGAACCGGGTAGCGGGACCCAGTACTTC
CDR3: CASSVEPGSGTQYF

D: .
V: TRBV3-1/TRBV3-2
J: TRBJ1-5
size: .
DNA: TGTGCCAGCAGCCAAGGGCTGCCCGATAGCAATCAGCCCCAGCATTTT
CDR3: CASSQGLPDSNQPQHF

D: .
V: TRBV9
J: TRBJ2-3
size: .
DNA: TGTGCCAGCACCCGGGATGAGGGTACGCAGTATTTT
CDR3: CASTRDEGTQYF

D: .
V: TRBV7-3
J: TRBJ1-1
size: .
DNA: TGTGCCAGCAGCTTAACAGGGTTGGGGAGCGGATGGTACACTGAAGCTTTCTTT
CDR3: CASSLTGLGSGWYTEAFF

D: .
V: TRBV6-6
J: TRBJ1-1
size: .
DNA: TGTGCCAGCTCACTCCGCGGGTTGAACACTGAAGCTTTCTTT
CDR3: CASSLRGLNTEAFF

D: .
V: TRBV28
J: TRBJ1-4
size: .
DNA: TGTGCCAGCAGTTCCAGTCGAGCGACCGAAAAACTGTTTTTT
CDR3: CASSSSRATEKLFF

D: .
V: TRBV5-4
J: TRBJ2-4
size: .
DNA: TGTGCCAGCAGCTTGGAAGGGGTCGTAAACATTCAGTACTTC
CDR3: CASSLEGVVNIQYF

D: .
V: TRBV15
J: TRBJ2-1
size: .
DNA: TGTGCCACCAGCAGAGTTGGAGGGACTCACAATGAGCAGTTCTTC
CDR3: CATSRVGGTHNEQFF

D: .
V: TRBV19
J: TRBJ2-1
size: .
DNA: TGTGCCAGTAGTATAGGGACTCCATACAATGAGCAGTTCTTC
CDR3: CASSIGTPYNEQFF

D: TRBD1
V: TRBV3-1/TRBV3-2
J: TRBJ1-5
size: .
DNA: TGTGCCAGCAGCTATGGACAGGGCAATCAGCCCCAGCATTTT
CDR3: CASSYGQGNQPQHF

D: .
V: TRBV6-5
J: TRBJ2-1
size: .
DNA: TGTGCCAGCGGGAGGGGGAGTCGACAGGACAATGAGCAGTTCTTC
CDR3: CASGRGSRQDNEQFF

D: TRBD2
V: TRBV5-1
J: TRBJ2-3
size: .
DNA: TGCGCCAGCAGCTTGGCACTAGCGGGAGCAGATACGCAGTATTTT
CDR3: CASSLALAGADTQYF

D: TRBD2
V: TRBV2
J: TRBJ2-1
size: few
DNA: TGTGCCAGCAGTCAACAGCGGGAGGGCCATGAGCAGTTCTTC
CDR3: CASSQQREGHEQFF

D: .
V: TRBV29-1
J: TRBJ1-4
size: .
DNA: TGCAGCGTTGAAACGAGGGATAATGAAAAACTGTTTTTT
CDR3: CSVETRDNEKLFF

D: .
V: TRBV4-2
J: TRBJ1-4
size: .
DNA: TGTGCCAGCAGCCAAGGTGACAGATCTAATGAAAAACTGTTTTTT
CDR3: CASSQGDRSNEKLFF

D: .
V: TRBV6-2/TRBV6-3
J: TRBJ1-2
size: .
DNA: TGTGCCAGCAGTTACTCAGGGGAGGTTGGCTACACCTTC
CDR3: CASSYSGEVGYTF

D: .
V: TRBV14
J: TRBJ2-1
size: .
DNA: TGTGCCAGCAGCCCGGACTCCCGGGGGAATGAGCAGTTCTTC
CDR3: CASSPDSRGNEQFF

D: .
V: TRBV11-2
J: TRBJ2-2
size: .
DNA: TGTGCCACCTCCCCCCCGAACACCGGGGAGCTGTTTTTT
CDR3: CATSPPNTGELFF

D: .
V: TRBV30
J: TRBJ2-1
size: .
DNA: TGTGCCTGGAGTGTACTGGCGGGGAGCTCCTACAATGAGCAGTTCTTC
CDR3: CAWSVLAGSSYNEQFF

D: .
V: TRBV7-2
J: TRBJ2-1
size: .
DNA: TGTGCCAGCAGCTTAATTCCACAGGGAGCGGCCAATGAGCAGTTCTTC
CDR3: CASSLIPQGAANEQFF

D: TRBD1
V: TRBV28
J: TRBJ2-2
size: .
DNA: TGTGCCAGCAGTAGTCCGGGACAGTACACCGGGGAGCTGTTTTTT
CDR3: CASSSPGQYTGELFF

D: TRBD1
V: TRBV4-1
J: TRBJ2-3
size: .
DNA: TGCGCCAGCAGCCAGGGAGACGGGACAGGGGCGGATACGCAGTATTTT
CDR3: CASSQGDGTGADTQYF

D: .
V: TRBV28
J: TRBJ1-5
size: .
DNA: TGTGCCAGCAGAAACGGGGTTCTGAATCAGCCCCAGCATTTT
CDR3: CASRNGVLNQPQHF

D: .
V: TRBV30
J: TRBJ1-3
size: .
DNA: TGTGCCTGGAGTATTTTCGGCAGGGGACCAGGAAACACCATATATTTT
CDR3: CAWSIFGRGPGNTIYF

D: .
V: TRBV15
J: TRBJ1-3
size: .
DNA: TGTGCCACCAGCAGAGAGGGCCGGTTGGTTAGATATTTT
CDR3: CATSREGRLVRYF

D: TRBD1
V: TRBV10-3
J: TRBJ1-5
size: .
DNA: TGTGCCATCAGCCGGGACAGGGGCAATCAGCCCCAGCATTTT
CDR3: CAISRDRGNQPQHF

D: .
V: TRBV6-1
J: TRBJ1-5
size: .
DNA: TGTGCCAGCAGTGGAGGGGAAGGGAGGAGAAGCAATCAGCCCCAGCATTTT
CDR3: CASSGGEGRRSNQPQHF

D: TRBD2
V: TRBV9
J: TRBJ2-7
size: .
DNA: TGTGCCAGCAGCCCACGACTAGCGACTTACGAGCAGTACTTC
CDR3: CASSPRLATYEQYF

D: .
V: TRBV6-2/TRBV6-3
J: TRBJ2-5
size: .
DNA: TGTGCCAGCAGTGTTAGCGGCCAAGAGACCCAGTACTTC
CDR3: CASSVSGQETQYF

D: .
V: TRBV19
J: TRBJ2-3
size: .
DNA: TGTGCCAGTAGTACCCTGGGGGGAGTGGAAGATACGCAGTATTTT
CDR3: CASSTLGGVEDTQYF

D: .
V: TRBV11-3
J: TRBJ2-1
size: .
DNA: TGTGCCAGCAGCAGACGCACTAGGATTGACAATGAGCAGTTCTTC
CDR3: CASSRRTRIDNEQFF

D: TRBD2
V: TRBV6-4
J: TRBJ2-1
size: once
DNA: TGTGCCAGGCCGAAGGTGAGCGGGAGAACCAGAGTAGATGAGCAGTTCTTC
CDR3: CARPKVSGRTRVDEQFF

D: TRBD1
V: TRBV4-3
J: TRBJ2-5
size: .
DNA: TGCGCCAGCAGCCAAGGGGTGCAACAGGGGGAGACCCAGTACTTC
CDR3: CASSQGVQQGETQYF

D: TRBD1
V: TRBV5-1
J: TRBJ1-3
size: .
DNA: TGCGCCAGCAGCTCCGGGACAGGGCCCTTCTCTGGAAACACCATATATTTT
CDR3: CASSSGTGPFSGNTIYF

D: TRBD1
V: TRBV19
J: TRBJ1-2
size: once
DNA: TGTGCCAGTACCGCGACAGGGCTAAACTATGGCTACACCTTC
CDR3: CASTATGLNYGYTF

D: .
V: TRBV10-3
J: TRBJ2-5
size: .
DNA: TGTGCCATCAGTGACCCAACAGCACAAGAGACCCAGTACTTC
CDR3: CAISDPTAQETQYF

D: TRBD2
V: TRBV10-2
J: TRBJ2-1
size: .
DNA: TGCGCCAGCGGTGCGGGGGCCTACAATGAGCAGTTCTTC
CDR3: CASGAGAYNEQFF

D: .
V: TRBV6-2/TRBV6-3
J: TRBJ2-7
size: .
DNA: TGTGCCAGCAGTTATACAAACTACGAGCAGTACTTC
CDR3: CASSYTNYEQYF

D: TRBD2
V: TRBV4-3
J: TRBJ2-1
size: .
DNA: TGCGCCAGCAGCCAAGAACTAGCGGAGTACAATGAGCAGTTCTTC
CDR3: CASSQELAEYNEQFF

D: .
V: TRBV27
J: TRBJ1-3
size: .
DNA: TGTGCCAGCGCGGGGGTTCCTGGAAACACCATATATTTT
CDR3: CASAGVPGNTIYF

D: .
V: TRBV24-1
J: TRBJ2-3
size: .
DNA: TGTGCCACCAATGGCGGGGACCCTAGCACAGATACGCAGTATTTT
CDR3: CATNGGDPSTDTQYF